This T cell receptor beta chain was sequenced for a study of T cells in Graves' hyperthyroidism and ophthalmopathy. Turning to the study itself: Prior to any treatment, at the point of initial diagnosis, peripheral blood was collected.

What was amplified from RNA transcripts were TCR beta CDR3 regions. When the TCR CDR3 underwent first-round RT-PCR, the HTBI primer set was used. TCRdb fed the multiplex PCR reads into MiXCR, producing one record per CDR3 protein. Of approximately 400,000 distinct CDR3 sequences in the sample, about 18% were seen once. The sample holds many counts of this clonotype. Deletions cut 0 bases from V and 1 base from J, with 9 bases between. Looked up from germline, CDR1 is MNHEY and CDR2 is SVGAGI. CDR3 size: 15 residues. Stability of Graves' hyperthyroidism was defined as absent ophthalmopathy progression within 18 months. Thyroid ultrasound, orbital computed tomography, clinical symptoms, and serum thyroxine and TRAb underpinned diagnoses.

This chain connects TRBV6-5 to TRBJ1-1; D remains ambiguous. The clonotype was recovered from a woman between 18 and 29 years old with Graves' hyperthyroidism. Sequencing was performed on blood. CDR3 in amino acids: CASSYSGVWNTEAFF. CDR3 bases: TGTGCCAGCAGTTACTCCGGGGTCTGGAACACTGAAGCTTTCTTT.